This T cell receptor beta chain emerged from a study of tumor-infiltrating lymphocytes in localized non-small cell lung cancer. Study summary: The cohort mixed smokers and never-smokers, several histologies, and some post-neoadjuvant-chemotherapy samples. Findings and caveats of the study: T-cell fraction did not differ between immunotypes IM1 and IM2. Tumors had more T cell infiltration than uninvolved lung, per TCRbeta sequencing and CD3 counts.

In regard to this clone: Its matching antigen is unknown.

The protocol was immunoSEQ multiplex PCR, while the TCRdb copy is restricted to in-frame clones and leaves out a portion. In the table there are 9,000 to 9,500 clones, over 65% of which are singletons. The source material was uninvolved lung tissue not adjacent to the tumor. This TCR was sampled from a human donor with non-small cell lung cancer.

Here the CDR3 reads CASSFPTAQETQYF. DNA of the CDR3: TGTGCCAGCAGCTTCCCGACAGCCCAAGAGACCCAGTACTTC. This rearrangement joins TRBV13 to TRBJ2-5; tentatively, D is TRBD1 (5 bases). In germline, CDR1 is PRHDT, CDR2 FYEKMQ (reference sequence). V was cut by 3 bases and J by 1 base, with 9 bases left in between. CDR3 length: 14 residues.